The present T cell receptor (beta chain) was sequenced within a study of PD-1 blockade in classical Hodgkin lymphoma. Time point meaning: cycle 4 day 1 (C4D1), after more than five weeks of nivolumab. Every patient had relapsed following autologous stem cell transplantation, and cohorts differed in brentuximab vedotin exposure. As to this clone: Its antigen remains unidentified.

Study outcomes and limitations: Reported findings placed baseline TCR diversity lower in newly diagnosed patients (compared with healthy donors). The drivers behind the repertoire differences, possibly disease activity or prior therapy, remain undefined. While CD8+ TCR diversity did not rise significantly by C4D1, CD4+ TCR diversity did.

J gave up 0 bases and V 4 bases, and 1 base lay outside the gene matches. Germline CDR1 MRHNA, CDR2 SNTAGT. The CDR3 consists of 15 residues. Profiling relied on immunoSEQ multiplex PCR, and the TCRdb table lists in-frame clones only, not all of them. The sample has more than 85,000 clones; around nine tenths are singletons. The J gene is TRBJ2-1, the V gene TRBV6-4; TRBD2 matches 9 bases. The receptor was isolated from a human donor with classical Hodgkin lymphoma. The source was peripheral blood mononuclear cells (PBMCs), collected before the fourth cycle of nivolumab. The CDR3 DNA reads as TGTGCCAGCAGTGGGACTAGCGACTCCTACAATGAGCAGTTCTTC. Amino acids: CASSGTSDSYNEQFF.